This T cell receptor beta chain was profiled in a study of monozygotic twins with inflammatory bowel disease. Germline CDR1 SGHDT, CDR2 YYEEEE. The CDR3 consists of 16 residues. TCRdb re-called the 5' RACE reads and catalogs CDR3 proteins one per entry, DNA excluded. Here the sample table reports 150,000 to 200,000 distinct CDR3 sequences. The specimen was blood. The origin of this receptor is a human donor with ulcerative colitis or Crohn's disease, or a healthy co-twin of an affected twin (not recorded which). V gene TRBV5-6 combines with J gene TRBJ2-1; without DNA, the TCRdb call of TRBD2 cannot be checked. CDR3 residues: CASRPRDVAGSNEQFF.